The rows below give T cell receptor beta chains drawn from one sample of a study of siplizumab effects on memory and regulatory T cells. Clones were read by immunoSEQ multiplex PCR, and TCRdb kept only the in-frame ones, dropping some. The sample yields roughly 60,000 clones, 93% seen once. The sample consisted of CD8+ T cells sorted from blood. Source of these receptors: a human donor in good health. Each CDR3 is given with its conserved first and last residue. A D gene is named only where the DNA matches it firmly. Clone size appears in some rows only: once, few, many, or a class for an expanded clone.

cdr3_aa: CASSLGNTQYF
cdr3_nt: TGTGCCAGCAGCTTAGGGAATACGCAGTATTTT
j_call: TRBJ2-3
clone_size: .
d_call: .
v_call: TRBV11-3

cdr3_aa: CASSAPGQGRVGELFF
cdr3_nt: TGTGCCAGCAGCGCACCGGGACAGGGGAGGGTCGGGGAGCTGTTTTTT
j_call: TRBJ2-2
clone_size: .
d_call: TRBD1
v_call: TRBV11-3

cdr3_aa: CASSVTGTDYGYTF
cdr3_nt: TGTGCCAGCAGTGTCACAGGGACCGACTATGGCTACACCTTC
j_call: TRBJ1-2
clone_size: .
d_call: .
v_call: TRBV28

cdr3_aa: CASSFGRGEQYF
cdr3_nt: TGCGCCAGCAGCTTTGGAAGGGGCGAGCAGTACTTC
j_call: TRBJ2-7
clone_size: .
d_call: .
v_call: TRBV5-1

cdr3_aa: CAWTSGNEQFF
cdr3_nt: TGTGCCTGGACTAGCGGCAATGAGCAGTTCTTC
j_call: TRBJ2-1
clone_size: once
d_call: TRBD2
v_call: TRBV30

cdr3_aa: CASCSTSPLLASYVGNEQFF
cdr3_nt: TGTGCCAGCTGTTCGACTAGCCCCTTACTAGCGTCATATGTCGGGAATGAGCAGTTCTTC
j_call: TRBJ2-1
clone_size: .
d_call: TRBD2
v_call: TRBV6-7

cdr3_aa: CASSLGVGLGIHEQFF
cdr3_nt: TGCGCCAGCAGCCTAGGTGTTGGACTAGGGATCCATGAGCAGTTCTTC
j_call: TRBJ2-1
clone_size: .
d_call: TRBD2
v_call: TRBV4-1

cdr3_aa: CASSLGVQGSPYEQYF
cdr3_nt: TGTGCCAGCAGTTTAGGGGTACAGGGGAGCCCCTACGAGCAGTACTTC
j_call: TRBJ2-7
clone_size: .
d_call: TRBD1
v_call: TRBV28

cdr3_aa: CASSPGLALGELFF
cdr3_nt: TGTGCCAGCAGCCCAGGACTAGCGCTCGGGGAGCTGTTTTTT
j_call: TRBJ2-2
clone_size: .
d_call: TRBD2
v_call: TRBV7-2

cdr3_aa: CSVDTIGDTQYF
cdr3_nt: TGCAGCGTTGATACCATCGGAGATACGCAGTATTTT
j_call: TRBJ2-3
clone_size: .
d_call: .
v_call: TRBV29-1

cdr3_aa: CASSSSGTLNTEAFF
cdr3_nt: TGTGCCAGCAGTTCTTCCGGGACACTGAACACTGAAGCTTTCTTT
j_call: TRBJ1-1
clone_size: .
d_call: .
v_call: TRBV11-2

cdr3_aa: CASSRGGVASYTDTQYF
cdr3_nt: TGCGCCAGCAGCCGGGGCGGGGTGGCTAGCTACACAGATACGCAGTATTTT
j_call: TRBJ2-3
clone_size: .
d_call: .
v_call: TRBV5-1

cdr3_aa: CASSAMGTRTDTQYF
cdr3_nt: TGTGCCAGCAGTGCTATGGGCACCCGCACAGATACGCAGTATTTT
j_call: TRBJ2-3
clone_size: .
d_call: .
v_call: TRBV6-6

cdr3_aa: CASSGSGSTDTQYF
cdr3_nt: TGTGCCAGCAGTGGAAGCGGCAGCACAGATACGCAGTATTTT
j_call: TRBJ2-3
clone_size: .
d_call: .
v_call: TRBV6-4

cdr3_aa: CSVRTGSYGQYF
cdr3_nt: TGCAGCGTTAGGACAGGGTCCTACGGGCAGTACTTC
j_call: TRBJ2-7
clone_size: once
d_call: TRBD1
v_call: TRBV29-1

cdr3_aa: CASSVGQGAVEQYF
cdr3_nt: TGTGCCAGCAGCGTAGGACAGGGGGCGGTTGAGCAGTACTTC
j_call: TRBJ2-7
clone_size: .
d_call: TRBD1
v_call: TRBV9

cdr3_aa: CAIKDRIYNEQFF
cdr3_nt: TGTGCCATCAAGGACAGGATATACAATGAGCAGTTCTTC
j_call: TRBJ2-1
clone_size: .
d_call: TRBD1
v_call: TRBV27

cdr3_aa: CASSTDRDGIYEQYF
cdr3_nt: TGTGCCAGCAGCACCGACCGGGACGGCATCTACGAGCAGTACTTC
j_call: TRBJ2-7
clone_size: few
d_call: .
v_call: TRBV7-9

cdr3_aa: CASSLLSGANVLTF
cdr3_nt: TGTGCCAGCAGCCTTCTTTCTGGGGCCAACGTCCTGACTTTC
j_call: TRBJ2-6
clone_size: few
d_call: .
v_call: TRBV9

cdr3_aa: CSSRQGAQPQHF
cdr3_nt: TGCAGTTCGAGACAGGGAGCTCAGCCCCAGCATTTT
j_call: TRBJ1-5
clone_size: .
d_call: TRBD1
v_call: TRBV19

cdr3_aa: CASSPGLAGSMVETQYF
cdr3_nt: TGTGCCAGCAGCCCTGGACTAGCGGGATCTATGGTAGAGACCCAGTACTTC
j_call: TRBJ2-5
clone_size: .
d_call: TRBD2
v_call: TRBV5-5

cdr3_aa: CAIRPRGGELFF
cdr3_nt: TGTGCCATCCGACCCCGGGGGGGGGAGCTGTTTTTT
j_call: TRBJ2-2
clone_size: .
d_call: .
v_call: TRBV2

cdr3_aa: CASSQDSTDTQYF
cdr3_nt: TGTGCCAGCAGCCAAGACAGCACAGATACGCAGTATTTT
j_call: TRBJ2-3
clone_size: .
d_call: .
v_call: TRBV4-2